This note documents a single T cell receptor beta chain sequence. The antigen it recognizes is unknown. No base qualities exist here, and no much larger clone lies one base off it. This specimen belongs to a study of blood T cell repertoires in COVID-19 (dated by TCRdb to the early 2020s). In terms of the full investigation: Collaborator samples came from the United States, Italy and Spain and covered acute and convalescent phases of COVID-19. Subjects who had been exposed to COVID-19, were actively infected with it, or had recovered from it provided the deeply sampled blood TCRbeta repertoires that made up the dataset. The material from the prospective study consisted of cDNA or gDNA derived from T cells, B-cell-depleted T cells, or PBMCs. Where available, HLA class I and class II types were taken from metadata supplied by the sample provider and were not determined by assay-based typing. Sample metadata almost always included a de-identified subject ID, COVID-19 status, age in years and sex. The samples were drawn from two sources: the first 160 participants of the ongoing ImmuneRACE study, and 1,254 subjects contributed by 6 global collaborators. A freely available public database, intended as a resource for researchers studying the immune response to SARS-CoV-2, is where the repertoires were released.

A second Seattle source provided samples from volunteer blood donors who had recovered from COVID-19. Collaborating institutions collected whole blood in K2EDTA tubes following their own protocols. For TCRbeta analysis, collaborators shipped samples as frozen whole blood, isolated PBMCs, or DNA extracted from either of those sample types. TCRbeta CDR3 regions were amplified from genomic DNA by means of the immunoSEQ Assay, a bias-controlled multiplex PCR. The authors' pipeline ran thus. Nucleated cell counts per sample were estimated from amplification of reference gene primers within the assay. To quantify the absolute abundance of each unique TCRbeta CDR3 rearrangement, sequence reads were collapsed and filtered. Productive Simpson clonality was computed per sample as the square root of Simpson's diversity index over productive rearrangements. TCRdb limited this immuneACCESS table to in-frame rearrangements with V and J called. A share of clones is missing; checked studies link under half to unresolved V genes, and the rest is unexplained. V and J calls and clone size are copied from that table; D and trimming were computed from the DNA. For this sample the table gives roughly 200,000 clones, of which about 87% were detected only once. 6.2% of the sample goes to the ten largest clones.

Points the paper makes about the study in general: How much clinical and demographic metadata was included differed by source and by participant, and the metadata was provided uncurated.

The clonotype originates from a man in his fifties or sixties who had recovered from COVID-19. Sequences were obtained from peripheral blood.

For the CDR3, the sequence is CAWSEGRNEKLFF. The bases read TGTGCCTGGAGTGAAGGGAGAAATGAAAAACTGTTTTTT. This chain is built from TRBV30 and TRBJ1-4, with the identity of the D gene unclear. The CDR3 runs 13 residues from the cysteine to the phenylalanine. Solely the CDR3 DNA is kept, with 39 bases framed from the first base. Taken from the germline V gene (reference sequence), the CDR1 and CDR2 loops are GTSNPN and SVGIG. Trimming takes 1 base from V and 5 bases from J, and the germline ends sit 8 bases apart. The variable domain in full, with residues beyond the CDR3 obtained from the reference TRBV30 and TRBJ1-4 genes, is SQTIHQWPATLVQPVGSPLSLECTVEGTSNPNLYWYRQAAGRGLQLLFYSVGIGQISSEVPQNLSASRPQDRQFILSSKKLLLSDSGFYLCAWSEGRNEKLFFGSGTQLSVL.